The present T cell receptor beta chain was sequenced within a study of CD8+CD57+ T cells in acquired aplastic anemia. Genomic DNA templated the TCR beta VDJ and CDR3 profiling. TCRdb ran MiXCR on the reads and lists one entry per CDR3 protein. The table shows 150,000 to 200,000 distinct CDR3 sequences, with less than 55% occurring only once. The sequence came from a human donor in good health. Sequenced material: sorted CD4+, CD8+, or CD8+CD57+ T cells (not recorded which) from PBMCs.

This CDR3 reads CASRQGGPRSPLHF. The CDR3 DNA reads as TGTGCCAGCCGTCAGGGGGGGCCTAGATCACCCCTCCACTTT. V and J are TRBV2 and TRBJ1-6; 7 bases fit TRBD1. Germline CDR1 SNHLY, CDR2 FYNNEI. This CDR3 is built from 14 residues. Trimming at V came to 8 bases and at J to 10 bases, leaving 11 bases not matched to a gene.